Sequencing of this TCR beta chain was carried out in a study of blood T cell repertoires in COVID-19 (dated by TCRdb to 2018 to 2020). The study in broad terms: Samples covering the acute and convalescent phases of COVID-19 were provided by collaborators in the United States, Italy and Spain. The material from the prospective study consisted of cDNA or gDNA derived from T cells, B-cell-depleted T cells, or PBMCs. Deeply sampled blood TCRbeta repertoires from subjects exposed to, actively infected with, or recovered from COVID-19 were included in the dataset. The repertoires were made available in a free public database intended to serve as a resource for research on the immune response to SARS-CoV-2. Samples came from the ongoing ImmuneRACE study (first 160 participants) plus 1,254 subjects from 6 global collaborators. Sample metadata almost always included a de-identified subject ID, COVID-19 status, age in years and sex. Where HLA class I and class II types were available, the types were taken from metadata supplied by the sample provider, not from assay-based typing. The research as a whole found: The amount of clinical and demographic metadata varied by source and participant and was provided uncurated.

TCRbeta CDR3 regions were amplified from genomic DNA by means of the immunoSEQ Assay, a bias-controlled multiplex PCR. Regarding the original processing steps: Nucleated cell counts per sample were estimated from amplification of reference gene primers within the assay. To quantify the absolute abundance of each unique TCRbeta CDR3 rearrangement, sequence reads were collapsed and filtered. Productive Simpson clonality was computed per sample as the square root of Simpson's diversity index over productive rearrangements. This immuneACCESS table, as held by TCRdb, lists in-frame sequences with V and J called but not all clones. Of the missing ones, under half trace to an unresolved V gene in checked studies; the others have no known cause. V and J calls and clone size are those listed in that table; D and trimming were worked out from the DNA. A total of about 220,000 clones appear in this sample, 80% to 90% of them only once. The ten most abundant clones make up roughly 14% of the sample.

Participants in the prospective study were aged roughly 18 to 89 years, lived in 24 United States geographic areas, and enrolled through a virtual design. To assign participants to cohorts, the prospective study relied on clinical history that participants themselves reported in a screening survey and a study questionnaire. In the prospective study, mobile phlebotomists collected whole blood, serum and a nasopharyngeal or oropharyngeal swab from each participant. Prospective study participants could optionally give additional blood draws and questionnaires over a roughly 2-month period. Before DNA extraction, blood samples from the prospective study were shipped at room temperature or frozen. The CDR3 runs 14 amino acids, cysteine and phenylalanine included. Kept here is only the CDR3 DNA, which spans 42 bases and is read in frame from base 1. V is cut back by 0 bases and J by 7 bases, with 3 bases in the junction unmatched. CDR1 and CDR2 are drawn from the germline V gene (reference sequence): SGHNT, YYREEE.

As regards this clone: The target of this receptor is not known. Per-nucleotide qualities are absent, and no much larger clonotype sits a single base away.

Here the chain combines TRBV5-4 and TRBJ2-1, and 8 bases in between align with TRBD1. The specimen was PBMCs or T cells enriched from blood (not recorded which). This TCR came from a woman in her forties or fifties with acute COVID-19. The CDR3 region reads CASSLGTGRNEQFF. Here is the DNA: TGTGCCAGCAGCTTGGGGACAGGGCGGAATGAGCAGTTCTTC. Here the CDR3 is joined to the reference TRBV5-4 and TRBJ2-1 genes, and the full variable domain is: ETGVTQSPTHLIKTRGQQVTLRCSSQSGHNTVSWYQQALGQGPQFIFQYYREEENGRGNFPPRFSGLQFPNYSSELNVNALELDDSALYLCASSLGTGRNEQFFGPGTRLTVL.